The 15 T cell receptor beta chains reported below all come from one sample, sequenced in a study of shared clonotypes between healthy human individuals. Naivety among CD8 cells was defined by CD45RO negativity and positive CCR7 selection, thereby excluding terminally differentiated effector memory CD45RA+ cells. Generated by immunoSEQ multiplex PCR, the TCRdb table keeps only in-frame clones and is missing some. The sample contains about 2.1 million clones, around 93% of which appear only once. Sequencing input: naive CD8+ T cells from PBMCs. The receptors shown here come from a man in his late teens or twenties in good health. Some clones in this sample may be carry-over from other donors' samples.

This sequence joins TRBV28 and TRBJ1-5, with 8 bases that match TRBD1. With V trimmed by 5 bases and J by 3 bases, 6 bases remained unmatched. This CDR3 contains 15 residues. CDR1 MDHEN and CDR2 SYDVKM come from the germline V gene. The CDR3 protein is CASSAQGEVNQPQHF. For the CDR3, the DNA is TGTGCCAGCAGTGCACAGGGGGAGGTCAATCAGCCCCAGCATTTT. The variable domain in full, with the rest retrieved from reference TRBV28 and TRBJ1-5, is DVKVTQSSRYLVKRTGEKVFLECVQDMDHENMFWYRQDPGLGLRLIYFSYDVKMKEKGDIPEGYSVSREKKERFSLILESASTNQTSMYLCASSAQGEVNQPQHFGDGTRLSIL.

In DNA, the CDR3 is TGTGCCAGCAGCTTGGTCGGAGATAGCTCCTACGAGCAGTACTTC. Amino acid sequence: CASSLVGDSSYEQYF. The chain employs TRBV5-5 and TRBJ2-7; D is undetermined. The germline V gene has CDR1 SGHKS and CDR2 YYEKEE (reference sequence). This CDR3 is built from 15 residues. Trimming removed 0 bases from V and 0 bases from J, with 10 bases in between. Based on the CDR3 plus reference TRBV5-5 and TRBJ2-7, the full variable domain is DAGVTQSPTHLIKTRGQQVTLRCSPISGHKSVSWYQQVLGQGPQFIFQYYEKEERGRGNFPDRFSARQFPNYSSELNVNALLLGDSALYLCASSLVGDSSYEQYFGPGTRLTVT.

Written as DNA, the CDR3 is TGTGCCAGCAGCCCGTACGGACAGGCTTTCCATGAGCAGTTCTTC. Encoded protein: CASSPYGQAFHEQFF. The chain couples TRBV9 to TRBJ2-1; TRBD1 matches 7 bases. V lost 4 bases, J lost 8 bases, and 12 bases stayed unmatched. Germline V gene lookup returns CDR1 SGDLS and CDR2 YYNGEE. This CDR3 has 15 amino acids. Full variable domain (remainder filled in from reference TRBV9 and TRBJ2-1): DSGVTQTPKHLITATGQRVTLRCSPRSGDLSVYWYQQSLDQGLQFLIQYYNGEERAKGNILERFSAQQFPDLHSELNLSSLELGDSALYFCASSPYGQAFHEQFFGPGTRLTVL.

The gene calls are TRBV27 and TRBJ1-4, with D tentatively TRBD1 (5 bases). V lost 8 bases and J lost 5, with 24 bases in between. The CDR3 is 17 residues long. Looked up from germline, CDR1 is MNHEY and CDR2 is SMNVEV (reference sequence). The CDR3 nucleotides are TGTGCCAGCGGCCCCCGTGGAGTTCTGGGACGGAATGAAAAACTGTTTTTT. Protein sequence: CASGPRGVLGRNEKLFF.

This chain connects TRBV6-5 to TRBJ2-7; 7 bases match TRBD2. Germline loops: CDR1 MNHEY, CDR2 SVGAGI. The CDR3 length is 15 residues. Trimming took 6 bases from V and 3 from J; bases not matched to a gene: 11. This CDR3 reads CASRPFRGSGYEQYF. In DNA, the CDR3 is TGTGCCAGCAGGCCGTTCCGCGGGAGCGGCTACGAGCAGTACTTC.

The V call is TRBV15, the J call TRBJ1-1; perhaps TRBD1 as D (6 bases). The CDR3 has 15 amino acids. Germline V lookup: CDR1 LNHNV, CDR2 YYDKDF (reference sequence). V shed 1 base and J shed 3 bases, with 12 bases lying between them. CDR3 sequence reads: CATSRGAGADTEAFF. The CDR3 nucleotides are TGTGCCACCAGCAGAGGCGCAGGGGCTGACACTGAAGCTTTCTTT.

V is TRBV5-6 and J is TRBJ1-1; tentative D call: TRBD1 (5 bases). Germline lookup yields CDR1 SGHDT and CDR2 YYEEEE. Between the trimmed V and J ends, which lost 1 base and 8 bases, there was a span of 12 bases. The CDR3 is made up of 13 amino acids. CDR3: CASSLQGGPEAFF. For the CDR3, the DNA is TGTGCCAGCAGCTTGCAGGGAGGGCCCGAAGCTTTCTTT.

The CDR3: CASSYYLGDIQYF. The CDR3 DNA sequence: TGTGCCAGCAGTTATTATTTGGGGGACATTCAGTACTTC. The chain joins TRBV6-5 to TRBJ2-4; TRBD1 or TRBD2 may be the D gene (5 bases each). CDR3 size: 13 residues. Germline assignment: CDR1 MNHEY and CDR2 SVGAGI. The V end was cut by 3 bases, the J end by 8 bases, with 11 bases between.

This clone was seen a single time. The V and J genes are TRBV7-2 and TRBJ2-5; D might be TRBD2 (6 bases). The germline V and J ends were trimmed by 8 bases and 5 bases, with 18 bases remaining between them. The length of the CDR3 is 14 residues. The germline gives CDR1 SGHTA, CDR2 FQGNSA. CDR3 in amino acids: CASGAGNGGETQYF. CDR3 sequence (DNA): TGTGCCAGCGGTGCGGGAAATGGCGGCGAGACCCAGTACTTC.

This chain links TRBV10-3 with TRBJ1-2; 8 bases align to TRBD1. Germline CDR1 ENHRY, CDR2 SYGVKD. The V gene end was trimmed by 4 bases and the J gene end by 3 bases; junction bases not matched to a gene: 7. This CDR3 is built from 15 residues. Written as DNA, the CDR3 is TGTGCCATCAGTGCGGACAGGGAAGGTGACTATGGCTACACCTTC. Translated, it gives CAISADREGDYGYTF.

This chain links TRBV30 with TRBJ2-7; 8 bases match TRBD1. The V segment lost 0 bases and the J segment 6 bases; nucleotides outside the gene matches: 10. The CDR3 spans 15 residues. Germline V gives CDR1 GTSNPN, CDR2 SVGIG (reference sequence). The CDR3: CAWSVPHRGYSEQYF. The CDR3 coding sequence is TGTGCCTGGAGTGTACCCCACAGGGGGTACTCCGAGCAGTACTTC.

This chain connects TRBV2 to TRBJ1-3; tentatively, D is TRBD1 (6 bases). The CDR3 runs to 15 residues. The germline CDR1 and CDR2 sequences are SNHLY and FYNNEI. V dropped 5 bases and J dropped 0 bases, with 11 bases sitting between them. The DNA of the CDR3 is TGTGCCAGCAGTTGGACAGCCGGCTCTGGAAACACCATATATTTT. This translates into CASSWTAGSGNTIYF.

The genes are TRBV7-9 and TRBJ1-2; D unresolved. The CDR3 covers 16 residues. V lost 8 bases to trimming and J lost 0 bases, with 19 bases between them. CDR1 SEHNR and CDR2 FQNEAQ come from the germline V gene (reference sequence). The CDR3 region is CASSRSSWAANYGYTF. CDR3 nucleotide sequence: TGTGCCAGCTCTCGCTCCTCCTGGGCAGCTAACTATGGCTACACCTTC.

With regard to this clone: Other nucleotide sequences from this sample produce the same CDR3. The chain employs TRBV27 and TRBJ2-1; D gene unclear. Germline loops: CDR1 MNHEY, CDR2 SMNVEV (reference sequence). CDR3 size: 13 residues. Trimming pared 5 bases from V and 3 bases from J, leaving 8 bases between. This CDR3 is CASSPDGYNEQFF. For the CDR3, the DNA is TGTGCCAGCAGTCCCGACGGCTACAATGAGCAGTTCTTC.

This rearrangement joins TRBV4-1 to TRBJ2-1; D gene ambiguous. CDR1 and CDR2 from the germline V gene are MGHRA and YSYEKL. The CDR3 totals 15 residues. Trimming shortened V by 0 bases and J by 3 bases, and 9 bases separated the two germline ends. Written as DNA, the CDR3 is TGCGCCAGCAGCCAAGATCCCGCCGGCTACAATGAGCAGTTCTTC. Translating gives CASSQDPAGYNEQFF.